The 4 T cell receptor beta chains in this list originate from one sample, sequenced in a study of T cells in Graves' hyperthyroidism and ophthalmopathy. RNA transcripts yielded amplified TCR beta CDR3 regions. HTBI primers drove first-round RT-PCR of the TCR CDR3. TCRdb itself ran the multiplex PCR reads through MiXCR, one entry per CDR3 protein. The table shows about 600,000 distinct CDR3 sequences, with about 14% occurring only once. Source material: blood. The receptors were sampled from a woman in her late teens or twenties with Graves' ophthalmopathy.

This clonotype was observed a few times. CDR3 sequence: CASSLGRQGEAFF. The CDR3 DNA sequence: TGTGCCAGCAGCTTAGGGAGACAGGGTGAAGCTTTCTTT. The J gene is TRBJ1-1, the V gene TRBV7-9; 7 nucleotides align to TRBD1. J gave up 7 bases and V 1 base, and 3 bases lay outside the gene matches. Germline CDR1 reads SEHNR; CDR2 reads FQNEAQ (reference sequence). There are 13 residues in the CDR3.

This clonotype was seen at least ten times. The V and J genes are TRBV5-1 and TRBJ1-1; D ambiguous. The V and J ends lost 0 bases and 1 base respectively, with 10 bases between them. This CDR3 is 15 amino acids long. CDR1 SGHRS and CDR2 YFSETQ come from the germline V gene. The CDR3 spells CASSLAWAANTEAFF. The CDR3 region has the DNA TGCGCCAGCAGCTTGGCGTGGGCTGCGAACACTGAAGCTTTCTTT. Combining the CDR3 with reference TRBV5-1 and TRBJ1-1 gives the whole variable domain KAGVTQTPRYLIKTRGQQVTLSCSPISGHRSVSWYQQTPGQGLQFLFEYFSETQRNKGNFPGRFSGRQFSNSRSEMNVSTLELGDSALYLCASSLAWAANTEAFFGQGTRLTVV.

The table lists this clonotype with a few counts. This chain links TRBV10-3 with TRBJ2-3; D might be TRBD1 or TRBD2, each matching 5 bases. V shed 3 bases and J shed 0 bases, with 19 bases lying between them. The length of the CDR3 is 18 residues. Germline CDR1 reads ENHRY; CDR2 reads SYGVKD. The CDR3 loop is CAISELGTLGSSTDTQYF. The DNA of the CDR3 is TGTGCCATCAGTGAATTAGGGACCCTTGGTTCGAGCACAGATACGCAGTATTTT.

This clonotype has a count of ten or more. The rearrangement joins TRBV7-8 to TRBJ2-7; D is unresolved. This CDR3 contains 13 residues. From germline, CDR1 is SGHVS and CDR2 FQNEAQ. V was clipped by 3 bases and J by 2 bases, with 8 bases between them. Here the CDR3 reads CASSFSTAYEQYF. The DNA of the CDR3 is TGTGCCAGCAGCTTCAGCACAGCCTACGAGCAGTACTTC. Variable domain in full (rest from reference TRBV7-8 and TRBJ2-7): GAGVSQSPRYKVAKRGQDVALRCDPISGHVSLFWYQQALGQGPEFLTYFQNEAQLDKSGLPSDRFFAERPEGSVSTLKIQRTQQEDSAVYLCASSFSTAYEQYFGPGTRLTVT.